The sequence of this T cell receptor beta chain was determined in a study of blood T cell repertoires in COVID-19. Study-wide context: There were acute and convalescent COVID-19 samples, and they came from the United States, Italy and Spain. Sources were T cells, B-cell-depleted T cells, or PBMCs; the material itself was cDNA or gDNA.

Donors in Cohort 3 counted as recovered after two negative PCRs, clearance, or symptom resolution. The ends lost 4 bases at V and 2 bases at J; junction bases unmatched: 9. The CDR3 has 16 residues. The germline V gene has CDR1 SQVTM and CDR2 ANQGSEA. Per the original data handling: Counts of nucleated cells, estimated from reference gene primer amplification, were obtained. Sequenced by immunoSEQ multiplex PCR; TCRdb stores in-frame clones only, minus some. V and J calls and clone size are those listed in that table; D and trimming were worked out from the DNA. The sample comprises 220,000 or so clones, 86% of which are singletons, and over 2% rests with the top ten.

The specimen was PBMCs or T cells enriched from blood (not recorded which). This chain connects TRBV29-1 to TRBJ2-1; 9 nucleotides match TRBD2. This clonotype originated in a woman aged 45-65 years who had recovered from COVID-19. In DNA form, the CDR3 reads TGCAGCGTTGTTTGGCGGGAGGGCGTAACCTACAATGAGCAGTTCTTC. Translation: CSVVWREGVTYNEQFF.